These 26 T cell receptor beta chains were sequenced from one sample in a study of T cells in Graves' hyperthyroidism and ophthalmopathy. Template material for amplifying TCR beta CDR3 regions consisted of RNA transcripts. Researchers ran a first-round RT-PCR on the TCR CDR3 using the HTBI primer set. In TCRdb, the multiplex PCR reads were re-called with MiXCR into one record per CDR3 protein. The repertoire includes 300,000 to 400,000 distinct CDR3 sequences, roughly a fifth of them detected once, and around half sits in the top ten. Sequenced: blood. These receptors were obtained from a woman aged 50 to 65 with Graves' hyperthyroidism.

This chain joins TRBV27 and TRBJ2-3, with a possible D match to TRBD1 (5 bases). Trimming took 5 bases from V and 2 from J, leaving 11 bases between them. This CDR3 is built from 14 residues. Germline CDR1 reads MNHEY; CDR2 reads SMNVEV (reference sequence). The CDR3 DNA reads as TGTGCCAGCAGTGCTGACAGAGCCACAGATACGCAGTATTTT. The encoded protein is CASSADRATDTQYF.

The chain carries TRBV3-1 and TRBJ1-2, with 9 nucleotides matching TRBD1. With V trimmed by 4 bases and J by 7 bases, 13 bases remained unmatched. The germline V gene encodes CDR1 LGHDT and CDR2 YNNKEL (reference sequence). CDR3 length: 16 residues. CDR3 region: CASSPAAGQGSGGYTF. The CDR3 coding sequence is TGTGCCAGCAGCCCTGCGGCAGGACAGGGGTCCGGTGGCTACACCTTC.

The chain recombines TRBV19 with TRBJ1-6, with D perhaps matching TRBD1 (5 bases). This CDR3 spans 13 amino acids. Germline-derived CDR1 and CDR2 are LNHDA and SQIVND (reference sequence). Deletions cut 10 bases from V and 9 bases from J, with 16 bases between. CDR3 residues: CATAEQEGSPLHF. The CDR3 DNA follows: TGTGCCACCGCAGAACAGGAGGGTTCACCCCTCCACTTT.

The table lists this clonotype with many counts. The junction shows a germline mismatch at one end, possibly a read error. This rearrangement joins TRBV11-3 to TRBJ1-1; D gene ambiguous. The CDR3 sequence is 15 residues long. Looked up from germline, CDR1 is SGHNT and CDR2 is YENEEA. CDR3 sequence reads: CTSRGPAMGNTEAFF. CDR3 bases: TGTACCAGCAGAGGGCCGGCGATGGGGAACACTGAAGCTTTCTTT.

In this sample, this clonotype turned up once. This chain connects TRBV28 to TRBJ1-5, with D tentatively TRBD1 (6 bases). CDR3 size: 14 residues. Per germline, CDR1 MDHEN and CDR2 SYDVKM. V was pared by 5 bases and J by 3 bases, with 11 bases between. The DNA for the CDR3 is TGTGCCAGCAGTCTATCAGGGGTCAATCAGCCCCAGCATTTT. Residues: CASSLSGVNQPQHF. Together with reference TRBV28 and TRBJ1-5, the CDR3 gives the full variable domain: DVKVTQSSRYLVKRTGEKVFLECVQDMDHENMFWYRQDPGLGLRLIYFSYDVKMKEKGDIPEGYSVSREKKERFSLILESASTNQTSMYLCASSLSGVNQPQHFGDGTRLSIL.

This clonotype appeared many times. The chain employs TRBV6-1 and TRBJ2-5; D gene unclear. The CDR3 spans 13 residues. Trimming stripped 6 bases from V and 1 base from J, with 9 bases between. Germline CDR1 and CDR2: MNHNS and SASEGT. DNA for the CDR3: TGTGCCAGCAGGGACCGCCTCCAAGAGACCCAGTACTTC. Translating it yields CASRDRLQETQYF.

This clonotype showed up many times. The chain is built from TRBV18 and TRBJ2-7; a possible D gene is TRBD1 (8 bases). V gave up 3 bases and J gave up 2 bases, with 20 bases separating them. The CDR3 is 17 residues long. In germline, CDR1 is KGHSH, CDR2 LQKENI. As DNA, the CDR3 is TGTGCCAGCTCACCCTTGACAGGGGATGCGGGGGCCTACGAGCAGTACTTC. It yields the protein CASSPLTGDAGAYEQYF.

This clonotype was observed many times. The chain links TRBV7-3 to TRBJ2-1; TRBD1 agrees at 9 bases. The CDR3 loop spans 14 amino acids. After removal of 2 bases from V and 5 bases from J, the junction contained 1 base not matched to a gene. Germline values: CDR1 SGHTA, CDR2 FQGTGA. The CDR3 DNA reads TGTGCCAGCAGCTTAGGGACAGGGAACAATGAGCAGTTCTTC. This encodes CASSLGTGNNEQFF.

This clonotype has only a few counts. The chain links TRBV28 to TRBJ2-5; possibly TRBD1 for D (6 bases). V lost 4 bases, J lost 5 bases, and 14 bases lay in between. CDR3 length: 14 residues. The germline V gene has CDR1 MDHEN and CDR2 SYDVKM. The CDR3 sequence is CASSSETGGETQYF. The CDR3 DNA follows: TGTGCCAGCAGTTCCGAGACAGGCGGGGAGACCCAGTACTTC. The full variable domain, rest sourced from reference TRBV28 and TRBJ2-5, is DVKVTQSSRYLVKRTGEKVFLECVQDMDHENMFWYRQDPGLGLRLIYFSYDVKMKEKGDIPEGYSVSREKKERFSLILESASTNQTSMYLCASSSETGGETQYFGPGTRLLVL.

This clonotype was found many times. The chain combines TRBV28 with TRBJ1-2; possible D gene TRBD1, 6 bases. Germline values: CDR1 MDHEN, CDR2 SYDVKM. V was shortened by 6 bases and J by 7 bases, with 33 bases between the two germline ends. The CDR3 extends over 19 amino acids. CDR3 nucleotides: TGTGCCAGCAGCCACACTCAGACAGGCGGTCATTACCCCCCTAGTGGCTACACCTTC. It yields the protein CASSHTQTGGHYPPSGYTF.

V usage is TRBV7-3 and J usage is TRBJ2-3; 7 nucleotides match TRBD2. Germline V gene data show CDR1 as SGHTA and CDR2 as FQGTGA. V lost 6 bases to trimming and J lost 5 bases; unmatched junction nucleotides: 8. This CDR3 has 14 residues. CDR3 sequence (DNA): TGTGCCAGCAGACCCACTAGCGCGGTAGATACGCAGTATTTT. This translates into CASRPTSAVDTQYF.

This clonotype occurred many times. CDR3 region: CAWSVRGNEAFF. The DNA for the CDR3 is TGTGCCTGGAGTGTACGAGGCAATGAAGCTTTCTTT. This chain links TRBV30 with TRBJ1-1; D call uncertain. Germline lookup yields CDR1 GTSNPN and CDR2 SVGIG (reference sequence). Trimming stripped 0 bases from V and 7 bases from J, with 9 bases between. There are 12 residues in the CDR3.

As concerns this clonotype: This could be a read error, since a much larger clone is one nucleotide away. V and J are TRBV18 and TRBJ2-7; no reliable D call. CDR3 size: 14 residues. V was shortened by 3 bases and J by 0 bases, with 9 bases between the two germline ends. Per germline, CDR1 KGHSH and CDR2 LQKENI. The CDR3 DNA reads TGTGCCAGCTCACCCCGCTGGACCTCCTACGAGCAGTACTTC. The encoded protein is CASSPRWTSYEQYF.

The rearrangement links TRBV27 to TRBJ2-7; 13 bases align to TRBD2. This CDR3 region has 14 residues. CDR1 is MNHEY and CDR2 is SMNVEV in the germline V gene (reference sequence). V was clipped by 8 bases and J by 2 bases; unmatched bases: 3. CDR3 bases: TGTGCCAGCGCACTAGCGGGAGGGCCCTACGAGCAGTACTTC. Its translation: CASALAGGPYEQYF.

This chain links TRBV5-6 with TRBJ2-3, with D possibly matching TRBD2 (6 bases). Trimming stripped 4 bases from V and 2 bases from J, with 14 bases between. The CDR3 covers 15 residues. Germline V gene lookup returns CDR1 SGHDT and CDR2 YYEEEE. CDR3 loop: CASSPGTFNTDTQYF. CDR3 nucleotide sequence: TGTGCCAGCAGCCCAGGGACTTTTAACACAGATACGCAGTATTTT. Using reference TRBV5-6 and TRBJ2-3 for the parts outside the CDR3, the full variable domain is DAGVTQSPTHLIKTRGQQVTLRCSPKSGHDTVSWYQQALGQGPQFIFQYYEEEERQRGNFPDRFSGHQFPNYSSELNVNALLLGDSALYLCASSPGTFNTDTQYFGPGTRLTVL.

This clonotype was seen many times. The rearrangement links TRBV30 to TRBJ1-5; no firm D call. Trimming took off 1 base at V and 0 bases at J, with 4 bases between the two ends. Germline CDR1 GTSNPN, CDR2 SVGIG (reference sequence). This CDR3 spans 13 amino acids. The CDR3 loop reads CAWSGTSNQPQHF. In DNA form, the CDR3 reads TGTGCCTGGAGTGGGACTAGCAATCAGCCCCAGCATTTT. The whole variable domain, remainder taken from reference TRBV30 and TRBJ1-5, is SQTIHQWPATLVQPVGSPLSLECTVEGTSNPNLYWYRQAAGRGLQLLFYSVGIGQISSEVPQNLSASRPQDRQFILSSKKLLLSDSGFYLCAWSGTSNQPQHFGDGTRLSIL.

In its sample, this clonotype was seen a few times. V and J are TRBV3-1 and TRBJ2-3; TRBD2 agrees at 11 bases. The CDR3 covers 14 residues. CDR1 and CDR2 (germline): LGHDT, YNNKEL (reference sequence). V lost 1 base to trimming and J lost 6 bases; unmatched junction nucleotides: 0. This chain's CDR3 is CASSQGLAGDTQYF. CDR3 nucleotides: TGTGCCAGCAGCCAAGGACTAGCGGGGGATACGCAGTATTTT.

This clonotype showed up just a few times. This sequence joins TRBV30 and TRBJ2-3; D gene unclear. The CDR3 runs 13 residues. Germline values: CDR1 GTSNPN, CDR2 SVGIG (reference sequence). V lost 1 base and J lost 4, with 9 bases in between. The CDR3 bases are TGTGCCTGGAGTGCCCAGGCCGCAGATACGCAGTATTTT. It yields the protein CAWSAQAADTQYF.

This clonotype was detected ten times or more. The CDR3 nucleotides are TGTGCCAGCACCCGAGGAAGGGGCCCGGGGAACACTGAAGCTTTCTTT. Its translation is CASTRGRGPGNTEAFF. The gene calls are TRBV6-2 or TRBV6-3 and TRBJ1-1, with a tentative D call TRBD1 (5 bases). This CDR3 has 16 residues. Trimming cost V 7 bases and J 1 base, with 19 bases left between them. Germline CDR1 MNHEY, CDR2 SVGEGT.

The J gene is TRBJ2-7, the V gene TRBV12-3 or TRBV12-4, with D possibly being TRBD1 (6 bases). V lost 2 bases, J lost 7 bases, and 15 bases lay in between. The CDR3 consists of 14 residues. The CDR3 protein is CASSLMSGAREQYF. CDR3 coding DNA: TGTGCCAGCAGTTTAATGTCAGGGGCCAGGGAGCAGTACTTC.

At least ten counts were recorded for this clonotype. The chain carries TRBV7-9 and TRBJ1-1, with unresolved D. V was clipped by 8 bases and J by 0 bases, with 10 bases between them. This CDR3 contains 13 residues. Germline CDR1 and CDR2: SEHNR and FQNEAQ (reference sequence). CDR3 amino acids: CASRDTVNTEAFF. The CDR3 DNA reads TGTGCCAGCCGCGACACAGTGAACACTGAAGCTTTCTTT.

This clonotype was picked up many times. This chain connects TRBV28 to TRBJ1-5; TRBD1 agrees at 7 bases. The junction had 4 bases not matched to a gene; V was cut back by 6 bases and J by 5 bases. The CDR3 is made up of 13 amino acids. From germline, CDR1 is MDHEN and CDR2 SYDVKM. The CDR3 sequence is CASSRDSDQPQHF. The CDR3 DNA follows: TGTGCCAGCAGCCGGGACAGCGATCAGCCCCAGCATTTT.

This clonotype occurred many times. The chain links TRBV27 to TRBJ1-1; 8 nucleotides line up with TRBD1. The CDR3 contains 13 residues. The V and J ends lost 6 bases and 4 bases, in that order; junction bases with no gene match: 4. Germline assignment: CDR1 MNHEY and CDR2 SMNVEV (reference sequence). CDR3 protein: CASSYDRGTEAFF. The CDR3 bases are TGTGCCAGCAGCTATGACAGGGGCACTGAAGCTTTCTTT.

This clonotype was seen many times. J is TRBJ1-1 and V is TRBV12-3 or TRBV12-4; perhaps TRBD1 as D (5 bases). V lost 3 bases and J lost 5, with 13 bases in between. This CDR3 has 14 amino acids. The CDR3 spells CASSFMGQGTEAFF. The CDR3, as DNA: TGTGCCAGCAGTTTCATGGGGCAAGGGACTGAAGCTTTCTTT.

This clonotype has more than one count but fewer than ten. This chain uses TRBV28 with TRBJ1-2; 9 bases match TRBD1. V shed 4 bases, J shed 5 bases, and the junction held 2 bases outside the gene matches. CDR3 length: 13 amino acids. The germline V gene encodes CDR1 MDHEN and CDR2 SYDVKM. CDR3 sequence (DNA): TGTGCCAGCAGTTCACAGGGGGCATATGGCTACACCTTC. Its translation: CASSSQGAYGYTF.

This clonotype has at least ten counts. In DNA, the CDR3 is TGTGCCATCAGTGAGTTGCTTAACAATCCGGGCTATGGCTACACCTTC. Protein: CAISELLNNPGYGYTF. The rearrangement uses TRBV10-3 and TRBJ1-2, with D hard to call. This CDR3 region has 16 residues. Germline V CDR1 and CDR2: ENHRY, SYGVKD. V lost 1 base to trimming and J lost 4 bases, with 16 bases between them.